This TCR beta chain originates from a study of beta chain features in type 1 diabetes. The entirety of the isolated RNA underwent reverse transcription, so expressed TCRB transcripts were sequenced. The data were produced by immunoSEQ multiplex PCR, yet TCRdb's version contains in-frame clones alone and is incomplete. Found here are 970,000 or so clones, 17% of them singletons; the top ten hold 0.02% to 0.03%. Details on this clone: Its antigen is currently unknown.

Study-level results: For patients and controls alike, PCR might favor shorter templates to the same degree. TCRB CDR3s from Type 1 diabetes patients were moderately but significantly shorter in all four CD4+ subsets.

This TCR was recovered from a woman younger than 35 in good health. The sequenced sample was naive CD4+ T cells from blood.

The CDR3 sequence: CASSARTQGAGANVLTF. For the CDR3, the DNA is TGTGCCAGCAGTGCCAGAACTCAGGGTGCCGGGGCCAACGTCCTGACTTTC. This chain connects TRBV28 to TRBJ2-6, with D maybe TRBD1 (5 bases). The length of the CDR3 is 17 residues. V shed 5 bases and J shed 4 bases, with 18 bases lying between them. From germline, CDR1 is MDHEN and CDR2 SYDVKM.